These 21 T cell receptor beta chains came from one sample sequenced in a study of cytomegalovirus exposure and HLA in healthy donors. A multiplex PCR was run with 60 Vbeta primers and 13 Jbeta primers. Assay used: immunoSEQ multiplex PCR; TCRdb lists only in-frame clones, some missing. The profile covers roughly 120,000 clones, with around 80% appearing a single time and 0.85% to 1.4% taken by the ten largest. What was sequenced was PBMCs. The receptor set was obtained from a woman aged 25 to 39 in good health and CMV-seronegative.

This clone has only a few counts. V and J are TRBV5-1 and TRBJ1-2; TRBD1 matches at 8 bases. Germline CDR1 is SGHRS and CDR2 is YFSETQ. The CDR3 runs 14 residues. The junction had 8 bases not matched to a gene; V was cut back by 3 bases and J by 7 bases. CDR3 sequence (DNA): TGCGCCAGCAGCTGGAAAGGACAGGGCGGTGGCTACACCTTC. Amino acid sequence: CASSWKGQGGGYTF.

About this clone itself: An end of the junction differs from the germline gene, which may be a read error. The chain employs TRBV7-9 and TRBJ1-5, with a possible D match to TRBD1 (6 bases). CDR1 is SEHNR, CDR2 FQNEAQ, per germline (reference sequence). The CDR3 is made up of 12 amino acids. The CDR3 reads CSSSLDSQPQHF. The CDR3, as DNA: TGTTCCAGCAGCTTGGACAGCCAGCCCCAGCATTTT.

V and J are TRBV7-2 and TRBJ1-1; D might be TRBD1 (6 bases). There are 15 residues in the CDR3. Germline CDR1 is SGHTA and CDR2 is FQGNSA. The ends were cut back, 2 bases at V and 2 bases at J, with 12 bases in the middle. The chain's CDR3 is CASSLQPGGNTEAFF. The CDR3 DNA reads as TGTGCCAGCAGCTTACAACCTGGGGGCAACACTGAAGCTTTCTTT.

The J gene is TRBJ1-1, the V gene TRBV7-9; D is uncertain. The CDR3 consists of 13 residues. Germline V gives CDR1 SEHNR, CDR2 FQNEAQ (reference sequence). Trimming shortened V by 8 bases and J by 2 bases, and 12 bases separated the two germline ends. CDR3 region: CASRYTSNTEAFF. CDR3 DNA: TGTGCCAGCCGCTACACCTCAAACACTGAAGCTTTCTTT.

The chain combines TRBV4-1 with TRBJ2-7; 9 bases agree with TRBD1. Trimming took 1 base from V and 6 from J; bases not matched to a gene: 4. CDR3 length: 14 amino acids. CDR1 MGHRA and CDR2 YSYEKL come from the germline V gene. CDR3 in DNA: TGCGCCAGCAGCCAAGGGACAGGGGATGTCGAGCAGTACTTC. Residues: CASSQGTGDVEQYF.

This rearrangement joins TRBV18 to TRBJ1-1; TRBD1 might be the D (6 bases). Germline loops: CDR1 KGHSH, CDR2 LQKENI. Between the trimmed V and J ends, which lost 5 bases and 0 bases, there was a span of 10 bases. This CDR3 contains 14 residues. The CDR3 DNA is TGTGCCAGCTCAAACAGGGAGATGAACACTGAAGCTTTCTTT. This sequence encodes CASSNREMNTEAFF.

V gene TRBV19 combines with J gene TRBJ2-3; TRBD2 matches at 14 bases. Germline loops: CDR1 LNHDA, CDR2 SQIVND (reference sequence). The CDR3 is made up of 19 amino acids. V shed 5 bases, J shed 4 bases, and the junction held 14 bases outside the gene matches. CDR3 DNA: TGTGCCAGTAGTCTAAAGACTAGCGGGGGGGTCAGTGCACCAGATACGCAGTATTTT. Amino acid sequence: CASSLKTSGGVSAPDTQYF.

The chain is built from TRBV9 and TRBJ2-5; unclear D gene. This CDR3 has 11 amino acids. The V gene lost 4 bases and the J gene lost 4 bases, with 5 bases spanning the gap. In germline, CDR1 is SGDLS, CDR2 YYNGEE. Here the CDR3 reads CASSQAETQYF. CDR3 DNA sequence: TGTGCCAGCAGCCAAGCAGAGACCCAGTACTTC.

This clone was counted between two and nine times. The chain uses TRBV7-3 and TRBJ2-7, with 7 bases fitting TRBD1. V was clipped by 5 bases and J by 5 bases; unmatched bases: 6. The CDR3 consists of 13 residues. Germline V gene sequence: CDR1 SGHTA, CDR2 FQGTGA. As DNA, the CDR3 is TGTGCCAGCAGCACAACAGGGGTCCACGAGCAGTACTTC. It codes for CASSTTGVHEQYF.

The chain is built from TRBV11-2 and TRBJ2-1; 10 positions agree with TRBD2. Germline V CDR1 and CDR2: SGHAT, FQNNGV. The CDR3 consists of 14 residues. V shed 4 bases, J shed 7 bases, and the junction held 4 bases outside the gene matches. The CDR3 bases are TGTGCCAGCAGCTCTTCTAGCGGGAGTAATGAGCAGTTCTTC. This translates into CASSSSSGSNEQFF.

CDR3 residues: CASSRIGQGQETQYF. DNA for the CDR3: TGTGCCAGCAGTCGTATTGGACAGGGACAAGAGACCCAGTACTTC. The J gene is TRBJ2-5, the V gene TRBV2, with 8 bases lining up with TRBD1. This CDR3 is built from 15 residues. Germline V lookup: CDR1 SNHLY, CDR2 FYNNEI. The V segment lost 5 bases and the J segment 2 bases; nucleotides outside the gene matches: 7.

This chain uses TRBV4-1 with TRBJ2-1; TRBD1 agrees at 9 bases. The V gene end was trimmed by 4 bases and the J gene end by 5 bases; junction bases not matched to a gene: 6. This CDR3 has 15 amino acids. The V gene's germline CDR1 is MGHRA and CDR2 YSYEKL. In nucleotides, the CDR3 is TGCGCCAGCAGCCGCAGACAGGGGGGCCACAATGAGCAGTTCTTC. It translates to CASSRRQGGHNEQFF.

The chain uses TRBV5-1 and TRBJ2-5, with TRBD2 matching 10 bases. J lost 3 bases, V lost 0 bases, and 8 bases had no gene match. CDR1 and CDR2 (germline): SGHRS, YFSETQ. This CDR3 contains 17 residues. The CDR3, as DNA: TGCGCCAGCAGCTTGGCCGGGGCTAGCGGGGGTGAAGAGACCCAGTACTTC. This encodes CASSLAGASGGEETQYF.

The rearrangement joins TRBV6-5 to TRBJ2-7; perhaps TRBD1 as D (6 bases). Trimming removed 0 bases from V and 5 bases from J, with 14 bases in between. The germline V gene encodes CDR1 MNHEY and CDR2 SVGAGI. This CDR3 is 15 amino acids long. Here the CDR3 DNA reads TGTGCCAGCAGTTACTCGGCAGGGGCCACCCACGAGCAGTACTTC. Translation gives CASSYSAGATHEQYF.

The J gene is TRBJ2-1, the V gene TRBV14; 9 bases match TRBD2. Germline CDR1 is SGHDN and CDR2 is FVKESK. The CDR3 totals 16 residues. V gave up 1 base and J gave up 7 bases; unmatched junction bases: 8. As DNA, the CDR3 is TGTGCCAGCAGCCAAGGCCTAGCGGGACGCAGGAATGAGCAGTTCTTC. It encodes CASSQGLAGRRNEQFF.

The V call is TRBV9, the J call TRBJ2-7, with 7 positions matching TRBD2. With V trimmed by 4 bases and J by 3 bases, 4 bases remained unmatched. CDR1 is SGDLS and CDR2 is YYNGEE in the germline V gene. The CDR3 spans 13 residues. As DNA, the CDR3 is TGTGCCAGCAGCCACCCGGGGGGCTACGAGCAGTACTTC. Its translation is CASSHPGGYEQYF.

This clone was counted a single time. The chain employs TRBV14 and TRBJ2-3, with D tentatively TRBD1 (5 bases). CDR3 length: 15 residues. Germline CDR1 reads SGHDN; CDR2 reads FVKESK. The ends were cut back, 1 base at V and 6 bases at J, with 14 bases in the middle. The CDR3 region has the DNA TGTGCCAGCAGCCAAGCTAGGGGAACGTCGGATACGCAGTATTTT. Translation gives CASSQARGTSDTQYF.

V gene TRBV11-2 combines with J gene TRBJ2-7; D is possibly TRBD2 (6 bases). This CDR3 contains 13 residues. V was trimmed by 1 base and J by 6 bases, leaving 10 bases between them. Germline V lookup: CDR1 SGHAT, CDR2 FQNNGV. The CDR3 coding sequence is TGTGCCAGCAGCTTAGGACTAGAAAGCGAGCAGTACTTC. Protein sequence: CASSLGLESEQYF.

In DNA form, the CDR3 reads TGTGCCAGTAGTATCAGGGTACGGAACACTGAAGCTTTCTTT. Translation gives CASSIRVRNTEAFF. The chain links TRBV19 to TRBJ1-1; D is perhaps TRBD1 (5 bases). The CDR3 loop spans 14 amino acids. Trimming removed 3 bases from V and 1 base from J, with 9 bases in between. Looked up from germline, CDR1 is LNHDA and CDR2 is SQIVND (reference sequence).

The chain couples TRBV7-9 to TRBJ2-5, with 7 bases aligning to TRBD2. Germline V gene data show CDR1 as SEHNR and CDR2 as FQNEAQ (reference sequence). V gave up 3 bases and J gave up 3 bases; unmatched junction bases: 1. The CDR3 covers 13 residues. The CDR3 region is CASSFLAEETQYF. CDR3 in DNA: TGTGCCAGCAGCTTCCTAGCGGAAGAGACCCAGTACTTC.

This rearrangement joins TRBV7-9 to TRBJ2-1; D is unclear. CDR3 length: 14 amino acids. Per the germline V gene, CDR1 is SEHNR and CDR2 is FQNEAQ (reference sequence). V was cut by 2 bases and J by 1 base, with 6 bases left in between. The CDR3 region is CASSLLYSYNEQFF. The CDR3 DNA reads TGTGCCAGCAGCTTATTGTATTCCTACAATGAGCAGTTCTTC.